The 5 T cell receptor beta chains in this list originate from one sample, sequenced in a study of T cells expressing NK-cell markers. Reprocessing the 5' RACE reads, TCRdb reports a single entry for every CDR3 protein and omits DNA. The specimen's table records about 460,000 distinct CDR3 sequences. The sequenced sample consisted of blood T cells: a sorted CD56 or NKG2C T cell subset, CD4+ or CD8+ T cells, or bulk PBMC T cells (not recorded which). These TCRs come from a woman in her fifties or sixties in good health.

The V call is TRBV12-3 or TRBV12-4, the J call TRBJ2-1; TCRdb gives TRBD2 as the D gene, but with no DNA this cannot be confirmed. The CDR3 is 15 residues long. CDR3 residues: CASREVSGRNPEQFF.

The CDR3 region is CASSQARLAGVHNEQFF. The chain has TRBV3-1 and TRBJ2-1; TCRdb indicates TRBD2, and absent DNA this call remains unverified. The CDR3 totals 17 residues. Per germline, CDR1 LGHDT and CDR2 YNNKEL (reference sequence).

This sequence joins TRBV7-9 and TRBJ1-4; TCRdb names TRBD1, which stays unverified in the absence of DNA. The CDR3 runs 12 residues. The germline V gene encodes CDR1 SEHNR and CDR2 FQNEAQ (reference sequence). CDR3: CANSRLDEKLFF.

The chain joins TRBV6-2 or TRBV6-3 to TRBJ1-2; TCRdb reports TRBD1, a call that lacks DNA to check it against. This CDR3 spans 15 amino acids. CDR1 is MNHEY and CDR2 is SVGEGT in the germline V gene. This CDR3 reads CASSYDTLNNYGYTF.

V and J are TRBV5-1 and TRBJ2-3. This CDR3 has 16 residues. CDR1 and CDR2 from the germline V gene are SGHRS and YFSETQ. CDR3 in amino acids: CASSLETGLGTDTQYF.